A single sample gave rise to the 16 T cell receptor beta chains below, sequenced in a study of molecular identifiers for immune sequencing clone quantification. TCRdb re-analysed the PCR reads in MiXCR, keeping a single row per CDR3 protein. The sample holds over 85,000 distinct CDR3 sequences, about 23% seen once. Sequenced sample: naive CD8+ T cells from blood, with Jurkat cell RNA spiked in. Subset denoted: FACS-sorted CD8+CD4-CCR7+CD45RA+ naive T cells. These receptors were taken from a human donor in good health. Some libraries in this study had Jurkat cell RNA spiked in.

The chain couples TRBV6-2 or TRBV6-3 to TRBJ2-1; 13 bases are shared with TRBD2. The V and J ends lost 4 bases and 9 bases, in that order; junction bases with no gene match: 3. Germline V gives CDR1 MNHEY, CDR2 SVGEGT. The CDR3 extends over 14 amino acids. The CDR3 region is CASSLTSGGFEQFF. The CDR3 DNA sequence: TGTGCCAGCAGTTTGACTAGCGGGGGGTTTGAGCAGTTCTTC.

The sample holds many counts of this clonotype. This chain connects TRBV9 to TRBJ2-7; perhaps TRBD2 as D (5 bases). With 3 bases removed from V and 2 bases from J, the gap between germline ends came to 12 bases. Germline values: CDR1 SGDLS, CDR2 YYNGEE. This CDR3 comprises 14 residues. The CDR3 DNA follows: TGTGCCAGCAGCGGGGGAGTGAACACCTACGAGCAGTACTTC. As protein: CASSGGVNTYEQYF.

This clonotype occurred many times. The CDR3 DNA follows: TGTGCCAGCAGCAACGGGGCTTCGGAGCAGTACTTC. Amino acids: CASSNGASEQYF. The V gene is TRBV6-1, the J gene TRBJ2-7, with D perhaps TRBD1 or TRBD2 (5 bases each). V lost 6 bases to trimming and J lost 7 bases, with 13 bases between them. Germline values: CDR1 MNHNS, CDR2 SASEGT. The CDR3 has 12 amino acids.

This clonotype was seen repeatedly, ten times or more. The chain joins TRBV28 to TRBJ2-7, with 9 bases aligning to TRBD2. Per the germline V gene, CDR1 is MDHEN and CDR2 is SYDVKM. The CDR3 runs to 14 residues. J gave up 7 bases and V 6 bases, and 10 bases lay outside the gene matches. The CDR3: CASSPGLAGREQYF. CDR3 in DNA: TGTGCCAGCAGCCCGGGACTAGCCGGACGAGAGCAGTACTTC.

This chain uses TRBV6-5 with TRBJ1-1; D is possibly TRBD1 (5 bases). The germline gives CDR1 MNHEY, CDR2 SVGAGI. The V end was cut by 2 bases, the J end by 3 bases, with 10 bases between. This CDR3 contains 14 residues. Written as DNA, the CDR3 is TGTGCCAGCAGTTACACGGGGGTGGACACTGAAGCTTTCTTT. Protein product: CASSYTGVDTEAFF.

Concerning this clonotype itself: A much more abundant neighbour one base away suggests this may be a read error. The rearrangement joins TRBV9 to TRBJ2-3; D unresolved. The CDR3 spans 13 residues. Looked up from germline, CDR1 is SGDLS and CDR2 is YYNGEE. V was pared by 2 bases and J by 2 bases, with 6 bases between. CDR3 sequence reads: CASSVLNTDTQYF. CDR3 nucleotides: TGTGCCAGCAGCGTCCTAAACACAGATACGCAGTATTTT.

Concerning this clonotype itself: A read error may be the cause here, since a much bigger clone is one base away. Likely a read error: the CDR3 ends without its conserved phenylalanine or tryptophan. The chain carries TRBV12-3 or TRBV12-4 and TRBJ2-2; TRBD1 is a possible D gene (6 bases). CDR3 length equals 15 residues. The V gene lost 3 bases and the J gene lost 3 bases, with 11 bases spanning the gap. The CDR3 sequence is CASSFLGAYTGELFL. DNA for the CDR3: TGTGCCAGCAGTTTCCTGGGGGCCTACACCGGGGAGCTGTTTTTA.

V usage is TRBV3-1 and J usage is TRBJ2-5; no clear D gene. Trimming took 0 bases from V and 2 from J, leaving 7 bases between them. CDR1 and CDR2 (germline): LGHDT, YNNKEL (reference sequence). This CDR3 is built from 14 residues. The CDR3 nucleotides are TGTGCCAGCAGCCAAGATCGGCAGCAAGAGACCCAGTACTTC. Protein product: CASSQDRQQETQYF.

This clonotype showed up just a few times. CDR3 DNA sequence: TGTGCCAGTAGTATATTACCGGGACTAGCGGGAGGAACCGGGGAGCTGTTTTTT. Protein: CASSILPGLAGGTGELFF. V and J are TRBV19 and TRBJ2-2; 15 bases match TRBD2. Germline trimming cut 2 bases from V and 5 bases from J; bases unmatched to any gene: 6. CDR3 size: 18 residues. CDR1 and CDR2 from the germline V gene are LNHDA and SQIVND (reference sequence).

This chain uses TRBV3-1 with TRBJ2-1; perhaps TRBD1 as D (7 bases). V was cut by 2 bases and J by 3 bases, with 11 bases left in between. The V gene's germline CDR1 is LGHDT and CDR2 YNNKEL (reference sequence). The CDR3 is 15 amino acids. The CDR3 nucleotides are TGTGCCAGCAGCCAAAGACAGGGAGGCTACAATGAGCAGTTCTTC. Translation gives CASSQRQGGYNEQFF.

As concerns this clonotype: A read error is possible here, since a much larger clone lies one base away. The chain carries TRBV4-3 and TRBJ2-7, with D possibly matching TRBD2 (5 bases). The CDR3 has 14 amino acids. CDR1 is LGHNA and CDR2 is YSLEER in the germline V gene. Deletions cut 4 bases from V and 3 bases from J, with 13 bases between. The CDR3 region is CASSPRTGNYEQYF. In DNA form, the CDR3 reads TGCGCCAGCAGCCCCAGGACGGGGAACTACGAGCAGTACTTC.

The V and J genes are TRBV20-1 and TRBJ2-5; 10 nucleotides align to TRBD1. V trimming: 3 bases; J trimming: 5 bases; junction bases outside the gene matches: 12. Germline V gene sequence: CDR1 DFQATT, CDR2 SNEGSKA (reference sequence). The CDR3 sequence is 16 residues long. CDR3: CSASGTGAIFGETQYF. The CDR3 DNA sequence: TGCAGTGCTAGTGGGACAGGGGCTATTTTCGGGGAGACCCAGTACTTC.

The genes are TRBV20-1 and TRBJ1-3; D gene uncertain. CDR1 and CDR2 (germline): DFQATT, SNEGSKA (reference sequence). Trimming removed 1 base from V and 1 base from J, with 11 bases in between. The CDR3 totals 15 residues. Here the CDR3 reads CSARVGGNSGNTIYF. The CDR3 region has the DNA TGCAGTGCTAGAGTGGGCGGAAATTCTGGAAACACCATATATTTT.

A few counts support this clonotype. The genes are TRBV19 and TRBJ2-6, with no clear D. V gave up 5 bases and J gave up 0 bases, with 8 bases separating them. The CDR3 loop spans 15 amino acids. From germline, CDR1 is LNHDA and CDR2 SQIVND (reference sequence). This CDR3 is CASSPTLSGANVLTF. CDR3 in DNA: TGTGCCAGTAGTCCCACCCTCTCTGGGGCCAACGTCCTGACTTTC.

This clonotype was counted ten times or more. The genes are TRBV5-1 and TRBJ2-1; D possibly corresponds to TRBD1 (7 bases). Germline CDR1 reads SGHRS; CDR2 reads YFSETQ. V shed 4 bases and J shed 1 base, with 21 bases lying between them. This CDR3 has 18 residues. The CDR3 DNA reads TGCGCCAGCAGCCCCCGTATCCAGGGGGGTTGGTCCTACAATGAGCAGTTCTTC. Translation gives CASSPRIQGGWSYNEQFF. Supplemented by reference TRBV5-1 and TRBJ2-1, the full variable domain reads KAGVTQTPRYLIKTRGQQVTLSCSPISGHRSVSWYQQTPGQGLQFLFEYFSETQRNKGNFPGRFSGRQFSNSRSEMNVSTLELGDSALYLCASSPRIQGGWSYNEQFFGPGTRLTVL.

This clonotype was observed a handful of times. The chain employs TRBV4-3 and TRBJ2-7; 7 bases are a match to TRBD2. The length of the CDR3 is 15 residues. The V and J ends lost 0 bases and 4 bases, in that order; junction bases with no gene match: 6. Germline CDR1 LGHNA, CDR2 YSLEER. The CDR3 region has the DNA TGCGCCAGCAGCCAAGATAGAAGGGGAGGGTACGAGCAGTACTTC. Translation: CASSQDRRGGYEQYF.